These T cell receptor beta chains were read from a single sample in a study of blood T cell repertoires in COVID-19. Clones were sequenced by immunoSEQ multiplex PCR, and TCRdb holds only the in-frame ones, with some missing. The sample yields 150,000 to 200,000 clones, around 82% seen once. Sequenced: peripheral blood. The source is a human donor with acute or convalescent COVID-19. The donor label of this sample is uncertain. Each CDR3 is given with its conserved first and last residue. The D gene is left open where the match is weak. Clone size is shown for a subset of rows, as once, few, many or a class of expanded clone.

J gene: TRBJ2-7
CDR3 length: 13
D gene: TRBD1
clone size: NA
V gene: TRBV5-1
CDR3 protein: CASSLPGGTEQYF
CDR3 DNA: TGCGCCAGCAGCTTGCCAGGGGGCACCGAGCAGTACTTC

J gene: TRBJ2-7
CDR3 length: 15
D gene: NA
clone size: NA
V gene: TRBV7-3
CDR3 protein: CASSLQGGGTYEQYF
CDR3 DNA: TGTGCCAGCAGCTTACAGGGAGGCGGAACCTACGAGCAGTACTTC

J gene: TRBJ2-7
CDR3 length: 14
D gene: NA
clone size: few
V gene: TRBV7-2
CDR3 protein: CASSLRQGKAEQYF
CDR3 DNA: TGTGCCAGCAGCTTACGCCAGGGGAAGGCCGAGCAGTACTTC

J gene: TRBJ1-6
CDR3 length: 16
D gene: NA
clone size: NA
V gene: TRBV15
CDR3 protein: CATSREPSKGASPLHF
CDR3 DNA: TGTGCCACCAGCAGAGAGCCGTCGAAAGGGGCTTCACCCCTCCACTTT

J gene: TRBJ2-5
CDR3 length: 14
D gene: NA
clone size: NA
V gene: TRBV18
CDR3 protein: CASSPPSQQETQYF
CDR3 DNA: TGTGCCAGCTCACCACCTTCACAACAAGAGACCCAGTACTTC

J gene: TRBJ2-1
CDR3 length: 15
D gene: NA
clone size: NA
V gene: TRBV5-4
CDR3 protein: CASSLRAGSYNEQFF
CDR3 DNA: TGTGCCAGCAGCTTACGAGCGGGCTCCTACAATGAGCAGTTCTTC

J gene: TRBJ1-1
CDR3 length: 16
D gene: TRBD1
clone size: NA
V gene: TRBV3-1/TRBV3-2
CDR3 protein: CASSQLLGQGATEAFF
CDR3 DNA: TGTGCCAGCAGCCAACTTCTGGGACAGGGGGCCACTGAAGCTTTCTTT

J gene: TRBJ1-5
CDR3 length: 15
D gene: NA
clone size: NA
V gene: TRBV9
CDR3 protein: CASSPRGDKLQPQHF
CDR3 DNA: TGTGCCAGCAGCCCCCGAGGGGACAAACTGCAGCCCCAGCATTTT

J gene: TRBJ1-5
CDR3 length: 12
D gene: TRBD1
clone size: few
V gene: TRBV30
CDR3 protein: CAWSTGVGPQHF
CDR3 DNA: TGTGCCTGGAGTACAGGGGTTGGGCCCCAGCATTTT

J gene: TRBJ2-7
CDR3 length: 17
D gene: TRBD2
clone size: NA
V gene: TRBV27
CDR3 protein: CASSLEAGARPLYEQYF
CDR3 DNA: TGTGCCAGCAGTTTAGAAGCGGGAGCCCGCCCTCTATACGAGCAGTACTTC

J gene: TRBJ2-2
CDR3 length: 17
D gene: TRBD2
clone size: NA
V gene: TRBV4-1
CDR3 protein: CASSQWGGLANTGELFF
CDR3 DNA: TGCGCCAGCAGCCAATGGGGCGGACTAGCGAACACCGGGGAGCTGTTTTTT

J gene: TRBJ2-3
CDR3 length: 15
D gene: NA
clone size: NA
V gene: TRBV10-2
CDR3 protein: CASSESGTFTDTQYF
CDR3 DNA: TGCGCCAGCAGTGAGTCTGGGACTTTCACAGATACGCAGTATTTT

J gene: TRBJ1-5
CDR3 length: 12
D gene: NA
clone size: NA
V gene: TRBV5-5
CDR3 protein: CASSWGDQPQHF
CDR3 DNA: TGTGCCAGCAGCTGGGGGGATCAGCCCCAGCATTTT

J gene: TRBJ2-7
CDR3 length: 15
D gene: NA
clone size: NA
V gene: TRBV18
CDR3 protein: CASSLGTDSPYEQYF
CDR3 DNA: TGTGCCAGCTCACTGGGGACGGACAGCCCCTACGAGCAGTACTTC

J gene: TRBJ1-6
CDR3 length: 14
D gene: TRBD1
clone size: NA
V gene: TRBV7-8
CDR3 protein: CASSLRQGLSPLHF
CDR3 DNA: TGTGCCAGCAGCTTGCGACAGGGCCTGTCACCCCTCCACTTT

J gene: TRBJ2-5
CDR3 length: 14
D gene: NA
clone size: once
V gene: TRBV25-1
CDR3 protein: CASSDPSRGETQYF
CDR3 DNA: TGTGCCAGCAGTGACCCCTCAAGGGGTGAGACCCAGTACTTC

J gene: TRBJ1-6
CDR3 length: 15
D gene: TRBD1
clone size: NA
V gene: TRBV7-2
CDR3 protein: CASSSGQGLGSPLHF
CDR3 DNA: TGTGCCAGCAGCTCCGGACAGGGGTTAGGGTCACCCCTCCACTTT

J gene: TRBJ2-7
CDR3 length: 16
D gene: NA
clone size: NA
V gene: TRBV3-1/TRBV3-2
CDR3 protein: CASSQRRAGSTYEQYF
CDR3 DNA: TGTGCCAGCAGCCAACGACGCGCAGGGTCCACCTACGAGCAGTACTTC

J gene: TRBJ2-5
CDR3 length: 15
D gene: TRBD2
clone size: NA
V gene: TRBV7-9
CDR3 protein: CASSLTGGAIETQYF
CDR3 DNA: TGTGCCAGCAGCTTAACCGGGGGGGCAATAGAGACCCAGTACTTC

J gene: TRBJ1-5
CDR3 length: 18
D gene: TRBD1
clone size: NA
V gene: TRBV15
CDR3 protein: CATSRGGQGRYSNQPQHF
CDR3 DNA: TGTGCCACCAGCAGAGGGGGACAGGGGAGGTACAGCAATCAGCCCCAGCATTTT

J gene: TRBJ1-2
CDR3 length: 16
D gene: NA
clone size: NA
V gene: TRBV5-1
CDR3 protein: CASSLESGRRSYGYTF
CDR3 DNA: TGCGCCAGCAGCTTGGAATCAGGGAGGAGGAGCTATGGCTACACCTTC

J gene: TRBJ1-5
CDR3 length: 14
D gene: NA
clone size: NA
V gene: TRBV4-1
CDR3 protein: CASSHPLNNQPQHF
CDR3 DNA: TGCGCCAGCAGCCACCCCCTTAACAATCAGCCCCAGCATTTT

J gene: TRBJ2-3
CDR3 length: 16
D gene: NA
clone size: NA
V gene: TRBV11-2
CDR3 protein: CASSPVGGVITDTQYF
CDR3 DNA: TGTGCCAGCAGCCCCGTCGGCGGGGTAATCACAGATACGCAGTATTTT

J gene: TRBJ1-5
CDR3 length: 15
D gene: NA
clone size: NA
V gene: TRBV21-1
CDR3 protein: CASNRPVYSNQPQHF
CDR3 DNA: TGTGCCAGCAACAGACCGGTTTATAGCAATCAGCCCCAGCATTTT

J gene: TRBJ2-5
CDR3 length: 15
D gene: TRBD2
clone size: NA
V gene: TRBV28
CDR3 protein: CASSSGGRDAETQYF
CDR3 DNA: TGTGCCAGCAGTTCTGGCGGGAGGGACGCGGAGACCCAGTACTTC

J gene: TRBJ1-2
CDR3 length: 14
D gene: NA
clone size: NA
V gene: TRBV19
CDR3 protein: CASSSGRTTDGYTF
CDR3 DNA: TGTGCCAGTAGTTCGGGACGGACTACGGATGGCTACACCTTC

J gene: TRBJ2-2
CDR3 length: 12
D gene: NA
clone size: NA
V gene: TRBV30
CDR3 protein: CAWSKHTGELFF
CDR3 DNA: TGTGCCTGGAGTAAGCACACCGGGGAGCTGTTTTTT

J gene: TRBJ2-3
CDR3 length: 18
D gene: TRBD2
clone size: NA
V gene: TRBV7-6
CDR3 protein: CASSLAGGSKGSTDTQYF
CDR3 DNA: TGTGCCAGCAGCTTAGCGGGCGGGAGTAAAGGTAGCACAGATACGCAGTATTTT

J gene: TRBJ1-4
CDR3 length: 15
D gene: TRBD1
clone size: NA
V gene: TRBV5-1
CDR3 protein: CASSLETGQNEKLFF
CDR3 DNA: TGCGCCAGCAGCTTGGAGACAGGGCAAAATGAAAAACTGTTTTTT

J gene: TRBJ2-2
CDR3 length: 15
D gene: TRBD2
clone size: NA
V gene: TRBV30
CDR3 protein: CAWSVLAGGTGELFF
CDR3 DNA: TGTGCCTGGAGTGTACTCGCGGGGGGCACCGGGGAGCTGTTTTTT

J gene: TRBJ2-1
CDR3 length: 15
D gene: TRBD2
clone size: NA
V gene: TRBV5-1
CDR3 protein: CASSFPGTRANEQFF
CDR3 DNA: TGCGCCAGCAGCTTTCCCGGGACTAGGGCTAATGAGCAGTTCTTC

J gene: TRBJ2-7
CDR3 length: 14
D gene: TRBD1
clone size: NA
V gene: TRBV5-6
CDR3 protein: CASSLQGRTYEQYF
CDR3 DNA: TGTGCCAGCAGCTTACAGGGGCGAACCTACGAGCAGTACTTC

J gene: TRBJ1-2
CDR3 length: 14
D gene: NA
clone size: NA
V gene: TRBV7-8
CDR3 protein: CASSSRDTYYGYTF
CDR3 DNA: TGTGCCAGCAGCTCCCGGGACACCTACTATGGCTACACCTTC

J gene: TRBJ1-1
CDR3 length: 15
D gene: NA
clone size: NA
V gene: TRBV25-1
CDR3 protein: CASSVQGTLNTEAFF
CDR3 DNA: TGTGCCAGCAGTGTGCAGGGAACTCTGAACACTGAAGCTTTCTTT

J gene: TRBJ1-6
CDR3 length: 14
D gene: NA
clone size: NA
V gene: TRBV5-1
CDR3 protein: CASSLVGADSPLHF
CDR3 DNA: TGCGCCAGCAGCTTGGTGGGGGCCGATTCACCCCTCCACTTT

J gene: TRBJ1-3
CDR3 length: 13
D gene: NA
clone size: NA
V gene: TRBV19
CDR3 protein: CASSIDLGNTIYF
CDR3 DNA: TGTGCCAGTAGTATAGATCTTGGAAACACCATATATTTT

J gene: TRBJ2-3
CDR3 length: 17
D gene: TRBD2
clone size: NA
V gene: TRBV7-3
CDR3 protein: CASSGSTSGGRTDTQYF
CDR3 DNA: TGTGCCAGCAGCGGATCGACTAGCGGGGGCCGCACAGATACGCAGTATTTT

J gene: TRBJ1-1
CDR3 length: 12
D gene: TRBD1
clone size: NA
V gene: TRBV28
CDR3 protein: CASSFRGAEAFF
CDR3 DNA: TGTGCCAGCAGTTTCAGGGGGGCTGAAGCTTTCTTT

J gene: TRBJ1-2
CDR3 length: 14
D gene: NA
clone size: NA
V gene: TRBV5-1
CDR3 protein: CASSPGGRGYGYTF
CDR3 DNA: TGCGCCAGCAGCCCGGGAGGCAGGGGCTATGGCTACACCTTC

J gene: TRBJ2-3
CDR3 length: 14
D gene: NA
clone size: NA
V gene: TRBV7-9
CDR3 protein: CASSQRQRPDTQYF
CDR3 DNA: TGTGCCAGCAGCCAAAGACAACGCCCAGATACGCAGTATTTT

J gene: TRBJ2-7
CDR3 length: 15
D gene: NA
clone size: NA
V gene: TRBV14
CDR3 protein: CASSQDSQGLYEQYF
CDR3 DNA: TGTGCCAGCAGCCAAGATAGCCAGGGGCTATACGAGCAGTACTTC

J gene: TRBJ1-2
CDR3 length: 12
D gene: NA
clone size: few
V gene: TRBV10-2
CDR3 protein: CASSLVNYGYTF
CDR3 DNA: TGCGCCAGCAGTTTAGTTAACTATGGCTACACCTTC

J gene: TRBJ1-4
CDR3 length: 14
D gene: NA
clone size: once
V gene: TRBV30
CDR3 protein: CAWSAGTADEKLFF
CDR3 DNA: TGTGCCTGGAGCGCTGGGACTGCGGACGAAAAACTGTTTTTT

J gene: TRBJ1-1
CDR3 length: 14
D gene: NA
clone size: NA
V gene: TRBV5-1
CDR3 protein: CASSNFVTGTEAFF
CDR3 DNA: TGCGCCAGCAGCAATTTTGTTACTGGCACTGAAGCTTTCTTT

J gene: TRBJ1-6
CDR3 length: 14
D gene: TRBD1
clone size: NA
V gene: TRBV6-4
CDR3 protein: CASSPDRGNSPLHF
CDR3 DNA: TGTGCCAGCAGTCCGGACAGGGGGAATTCACCCCTCCACTTT

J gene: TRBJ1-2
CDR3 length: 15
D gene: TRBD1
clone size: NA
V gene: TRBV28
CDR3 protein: CASASGQIENYGYTF
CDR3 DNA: TGTGCCAGCGCCTCGGGACAGATAGAAAACTATGGCTACACCTTC

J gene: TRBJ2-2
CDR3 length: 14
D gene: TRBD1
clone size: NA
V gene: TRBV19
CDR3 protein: CASSDRGNTGELFF
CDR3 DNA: TGTGCCAGTAGTGACAGGGGGAACACCGGGGAGCTGTTTTTT

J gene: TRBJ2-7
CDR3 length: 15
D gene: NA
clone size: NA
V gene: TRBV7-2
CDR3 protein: CASSFAGGIAYEQYF
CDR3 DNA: TGTGCCAGCAGCTTTGCGGGTGGTATCGCCTACGAGCAGTACTTC

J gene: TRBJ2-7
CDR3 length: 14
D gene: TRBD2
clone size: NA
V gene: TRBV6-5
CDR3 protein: CASSYGRERYEQYF
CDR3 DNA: TGTGCCAGCAGTTACGGGCGGGAGCGCTACGAGCAGTACTTC

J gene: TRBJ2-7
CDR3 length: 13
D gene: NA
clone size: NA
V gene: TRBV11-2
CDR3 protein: CASSLDSPYEQYF
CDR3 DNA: TGTGCCAGCAGCCTGGACAGTCCCTACGAGCAGTACTTC

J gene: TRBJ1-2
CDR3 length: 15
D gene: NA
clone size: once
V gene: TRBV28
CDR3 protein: CASSITGLGFYGYTF
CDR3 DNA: TGTGCCAGCAGTATCACAGGGTTGGGGTTCTATGGCTACACCTTC

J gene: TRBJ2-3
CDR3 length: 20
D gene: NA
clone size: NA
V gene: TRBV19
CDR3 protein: CASSSRAGLKTTGSTDTQYF
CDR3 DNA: TGTGCCAGTAGTTCACGCGCTGGTTTGAAGACGACAGGTAGCACAGATACGCAGTATTTT

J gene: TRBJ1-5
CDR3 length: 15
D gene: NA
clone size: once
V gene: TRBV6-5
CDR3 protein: CASSKKGYSNQPQHF
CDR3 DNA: TGTGCCAGCAGCAAGAAGGGGTATAGCAATCAGCCCCAGCATTTT

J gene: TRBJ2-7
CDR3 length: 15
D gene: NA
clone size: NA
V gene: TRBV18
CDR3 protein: CASSPSKNGHNEQYF
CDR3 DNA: TGTGCCAGCTCACCTAGTAAGAATGGGCACAACGAGCAGTACTTC

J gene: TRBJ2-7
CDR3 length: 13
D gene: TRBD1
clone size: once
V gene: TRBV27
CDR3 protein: CASSWTGIDEQYF
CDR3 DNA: TGTGCCAGCAGCTGGACAGGGATCGACGAGCAGTACTTC

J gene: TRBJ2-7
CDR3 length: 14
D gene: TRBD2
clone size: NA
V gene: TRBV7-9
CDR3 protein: CASSHSGGADEQYF
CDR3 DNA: TGTGCCAGCAGCCATAGCGGGGGGGCCGACGAGCAGTACTTC

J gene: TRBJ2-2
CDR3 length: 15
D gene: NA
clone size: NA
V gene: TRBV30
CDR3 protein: CAWRPTQGYTGELFF
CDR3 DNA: TGTGCCTGGAGGCCCACCCAGGGATACACCGGGGAGCTGTTTTTT

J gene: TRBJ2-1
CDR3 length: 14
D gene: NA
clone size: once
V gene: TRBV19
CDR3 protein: CASSNRGTVGEQFF
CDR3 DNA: TGTGCCAGTAGTAATCGGGGTACGGTTGGTGAGCAGTTCTTC

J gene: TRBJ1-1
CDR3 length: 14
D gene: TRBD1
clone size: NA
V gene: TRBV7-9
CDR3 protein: CASSLLGTGAEAFF
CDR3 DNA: TGTGCCAGCAGCTTATTGGGGACAGGCGCTGAAGCTTTCTTT

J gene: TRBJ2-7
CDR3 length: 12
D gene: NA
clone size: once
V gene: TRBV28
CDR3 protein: CASSLAGYEQYF
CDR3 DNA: TGTGCCAGCAGTTTGGCGGGGTACGAGCAGTACTTC